In this sample, the clone carrying this T cell receptor delta chain turned up many times. This entry is derived from a study of γδ T cells in repeated Plasmodium falciparum infection. TCRdb reprocessed the multiplex PCR reads using CATT. Here the sample spans tens of thousands of delta-chain clones, less than 1% being singletons. The germline V gene encodes CDR1 TSWWSYY and CDR2 QGS. CDR3 length: 21 amino acids. The V end was cut by 5 bases, the J end by 0 bases, with 31 bases between. Bulk repertoires came from Vgamma9/Vdelta2+ or Vdelta2-negative gammadelta T cells flow-sorted from PBMC. The sequenced material came from gamma-delta T cells from blood. This receptor was identified in a pool of human donors (malaria-infected and uninfected, not separated). The V and J genes are TRDV1 and TRDJ1; perhaps TRDD3 as D (6 bases). This CDR3 is CALGSDGVPGESAYDTDKLIF. The CDR3 nucleotides read TGTGCTCTTGGGTCCGACGGTGTACCGGGGGAATCCGCTTACGACACCGATAAACTCATCTTT.